This is a list of T cell receptor beta chains from one sample in a study of blood T cells in healthy people across ages. A single record per CDR3 protein comes from TCRdb applying MiXCR to the 5' RACE reads. The data hold under 800,000 distinct CDR3 sequences, with under 25% observed a single time. What was sequenced was blood. These receptors all come from a man aged 70 or older in good health. CDR3s include the opening cysteine and the closing phenylalanine or tryptophan. Fields, in order: CDR3 DNA, CDR3 protein, clone size, J gene, D gene, V gene. D genes are given only for firm matches. A row's size may be missing; if present it is once, few, many or a size class.

CDR3nt: TGTGCCAGCAGCTTAGGACACTCGAACACTGAAGCTTTCTTT; CDR3aa: CASSLGHSNTEAFF; abundance: NA; j_gene: TRBJ1-1; d_gene: NA; v_gene: TRBV7-2
CDR3nt: TGCAGCGTTACCGGGACACCCATGAACACTGAAGCTTTCTTT; CDR3aa: CSVTGTPMNTEAFF; abundance: NA; j_gene: TRBJ1-1; d_gene: NA; v_gene: TRBV29-1
CDR3nt: TGTGCCAGCACCCAGGGCGGGACTAGCGGTACAGATACGCAGTATTTT; CDR3aa: CASTQGGTSGTDTQYF; abundance: few; j_gene: TRBJ2-3; d_gene: TRBD2; v_gene: TRBV27
CDR3nt: TGTGCCAGCAGCGTAGAGGTTATCGATACGCAGTATTTT; CDR3aa: CASSVEVIDTQYF; abundance: NA; j_gene: TRBJ2-3; d_gene: NA; v_gene: TRBV9
CDR3nt: TGCGCCAGCAGCTTGGAGGGACAGGGAGGCGGGGAGCTGTTTTTT; CDR3aa: CASSLEGQGGGELFF; abundance: few; j_gene: TRBJ2-2; d_gene: TRBD1; v_gene: TRBV5-1
CDR3nt: TGTGCCAGTGACTCACTCGAATCACCCCTCCACTTT; CDR3aa: CASDSLESPLHF; abundance: few; j_gene: TRBJ1-6; d_gene: NA; v_gene: TRBV28
CDR3nt: TGTGCCAGCAGTTACACGGCCACTACGGGGTTAAATGGCTACACCTTC; CDR3aa: CASSYTATTGLNGYTF; abundance: NA; j_gene: TRBJ1-2; d_gene: NA; v_gene: TRBV6-5
CDR3nt: TGTGCCAGCAGCTTAGGGTGGACTAGCGGGACCAGGACAGATACGCAGTATTTT; CDR3aa: CASSLGWTSGTRTDTQYF; abundance: few; j_gene: TRBJ2-3; d_gene: TRBD2; v_gene: TRBV7-8
CDR3nt: TGTGCCAGCAGTTTCTTTGCGGGAGGAGGGAATGAGCAGTTCTTC; CDR3aa: CASSFFAGGGNEQFF; abundance: few; j_gene: TRBJ2-1; d_gene: TRBD2; v_gene: TRBV27
CDR3nt: TGTGCCAGCAGTTTCAAGGGGGAGTCCTACAATGAGCAGTTCTTC; CDR3aa: CASSFKGESYNEQFF; abundance: NA; j_gene: TRBJ2-1; d_gene: NA; v_gene: TRBV27
CDR3nt: TGTGCCACCAGCGCCGTGTATATTAACCAGGAAAAACTGTTTTTT; CDR3aa: CATSAVYINQEKLFF; abundance: NA; j_gene: TRBJ1-4; d_gene: NA; v_gene: TRBV15
CDR3nt: TGCGCCAGCAGCTTGGCCAGGAACTCCTACGAGCAGTACTTC; CDR3aa: CASSLARNSYEQYF; abundance: many; j_gene: TRBJ2-7; d_gene: NA; v_gene: TRBV5-1
CDR3nt: TGCAGTGCTACCACAGCCTTTAGCGGGAGTAACGGCAATGAGCAGTTCTTC; CDR3aa: CSATTAFSGSNGNEQFF; abundance: few; j_gene: TRBJ2-1; d_gene: TRBD2; v_gene: TRBV20-1
CDR3nt: TGCAGTGCTAGAGCTCACTCCTCCGAAAAACTGTTTTTT; CDR3aa: CSARAHSSEKLFF; abundance: many; j_gene: TRBJ1-4; d_gene: NA; v_gene: TRBV20-1
CDR3nt: TGTGCCAGCAGGTCAGGACAGAGAACCTACGAGCAGTACTTC; CDR3aa: CASRSGQRTYEQYF; abundance: NA; j_gene: TRBJ2-7; d_gene: NA; v_gene: TRBV12-3/TRBV12-4
CDR3nt: TGCAGCGTTGAAATGCAGGGCAGGTGGGACACTGAAGCTTTCTTT; CDR3aa: CSVEMQGRWDTEAFF; abundance: NA; j_gene: TRBJ1-1; d_gene: NA; v_gene: TRBV29-1
CDR3nt: TGTGCCAGCTGCCGTCACCTGAAAGAGACCCAGTACTTC; CDR3aa: CASCRHLKETQYF; abundance: many; j_gene: TRBJ2-5; d_gene: NA; v_gene: TRBV6-2/TRBV6-3
CDR3nt: TGTGCCACCAGTGAGGATGGCCTCGGACAGGGAGAGCTGTTTTTT; CDR3aa: CATSEDGLGQGELFF; abundance: few; j_gene: TRBJ2-2; d_gene: TRBD1; v_gene: TRBV24-1